This T cell receptor (beta chain) was obtained from a study of T cells in Graves' hyperthyroidism and ophthalmopathy. Findings and caveats of the study: Model output signaled ophthalmopathy a median roughly 6 months ahead of onset.

CDR1 and CDR2 (germline): DFQATT, SNEGSKA (reference sequence). V was pared by 5 bases and J by 3 bases, with 4 bases of the junction left unmatched. CDR3 length: 14 amino acids. TCR beta CDR3 regions were amplified from RNA transcripts. The study used the HTBI primer set for a first-round RT-PCR of the TCR CDR3. From the multiplex PCR reads, TCRdb called clonotypes with MiXCR, one entry per CDR3 protein. This table has approximately 370,000 distinct CDR3 sequences, about a sixth appearing once. This clonotype was observed many times. Antigen unknown. The receptor comes from a woman in her 30s with Graves' hyperthyroidism that later progressed to Graves' ophthalmopathy. The sequenced material came from blood. This sequence joins TRBV20-1 and TRBJ2-7; 13 bases map to TRBD2. The CDR3 DNA follows: TGCAGTGCTCGGACTAGCGGGGGCCGCTACGAGCAGTACTTC. Translation: CSARTSGGRYEQYF.